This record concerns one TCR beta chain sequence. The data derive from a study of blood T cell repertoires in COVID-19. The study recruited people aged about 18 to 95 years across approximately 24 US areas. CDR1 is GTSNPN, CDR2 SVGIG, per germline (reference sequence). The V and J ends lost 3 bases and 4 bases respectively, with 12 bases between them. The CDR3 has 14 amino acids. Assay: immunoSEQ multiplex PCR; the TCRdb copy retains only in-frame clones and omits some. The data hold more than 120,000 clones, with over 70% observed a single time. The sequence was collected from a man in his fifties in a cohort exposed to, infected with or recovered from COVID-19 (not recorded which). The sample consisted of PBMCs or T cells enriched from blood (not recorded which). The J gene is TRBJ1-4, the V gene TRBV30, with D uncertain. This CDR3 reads CAWSRQVVNEKLFF. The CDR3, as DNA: TGTGCCTGGAGCAGGCAAGTGGTTAATGAAAAACTGTTTTTT.